The rows below give T cell receptor beta chains drawn from one sample of a study of T-cell reconstitution after alpha-beta-depleted transplantation in children. TCRdb re-called the PCR reads through MiXCR, storing one row per CDR3 protein. The table includes more than 85,000 distinct CDR3 sequences, less than 6% detected once. The sequences come from PBMCs, mostly from graft donor cells, collected 60 days after TCRalphabeta/CD19-depleted stem cell transplant. The source is a female patient aged 2 to 10 who had a stem cell transplant for Fanconi anemia, so the T cells may come from the graft donor. CDR3s include the opening cysteine and the closing phenylalanine or tryptophan. D genes are given only for firm matches. Some rows have no size entry. The others give once, few or many, or a class for an expanded clone.

clone size,D gene,V gene,J gene,CDR3 DNA,CDR3 protein
many,TRBD1,TRBV28,TRBJ1-5,TGTGCCAGCAGTTTTTACCCGGGACAGGGGGTTGTCCAGCATTTT,CASSFYPGQGVVQHF
.,.,TRBV28,TRBJ1-6,TGTGCCAGCAGCCGTGACCCAGCCCCCGCTAATTCACCCCTCCACTTT,CASSRDPAPANSPLHF
many,.,TRBV12-3/TRBV12-4,TRBJ1-1,TGTGCCAGCAGTTTTTGGAACACTGAAGCTTTCTTT,CASSFWNTEAFF
.,TRBD2,TRBV18,TRBJ2-1,TGTGCCAGCTCCCGCGGGACTAGCGGCTACAATGAGCAGTTCTTC,CASSRGTSGYNEQFF
many,TRBD2,TRBV20-1,TRBJ2-7,TGCAGTGCTGGGCTAACTAGCGGGAGTCTCGAGCAGTACTTC,CSAGLTSGSLEQYF
.,.,TRBV16,TRBJ1-4,TGTGCCAGCAACCAATCGACAAGGGCGACCCCAACTAATGAAAAACTGTTTTTT,CASNQSTRATPTNEKLFF
.,.,TRBV6-1,TRBJ2-6,TGTGCCAGCAGTGACATTTTCCCAGGGTCTGGGGCCAACGTCCTGACTTTC,CASSDIFPGSGANVLTF
.,TRBD2,TRBV5-1,TRBJ2-1,TGCGCCAGCAGCTTGTTACTAGCGGGGGGGGTCAATGAGCAGTTCTTC,CASSLLLAGGVNEQFF
few,TRBD1,TRBV18,TRBJ2-3,TGTGCCAGCTCATCCGGGACAGGGGGCGATACGCAGTATTTT,CASSSGTGGDTQYF
many,.,TRBV12-3/TRBV12-4,TRBJ1-5,TGTGCCAGCACCCGGGCAGGGGATCAGCCCCAGCATTTT,CASTRAGDQPQHF
many,TRBD1,TRBV2,TRBJ2-6,TGTGCCAGCAGTGATCCCGGGACAGGGTATGGGGCCAACGTCCTGACTTTC,CASSDPGTGYGANVLTF
few,.,TRBV2,TRBJ2-2,TGTGCCAGCAGTGCACAGCCGGAGCAGCTGTTTTTT,CASSAQPEQLFF
medium-sized,TRBD2,TRBV7-9,TRBJ2-1,TGTGCCAGCAGCTGGACTAGCTCGAGCTCCTACAATGAGCAGTTCTTC,CASSWTSSSSYNEQFF
many,TRBD2,TRBV20-1,TRBJ2-1,TGCAGTGCCTTCTTTCCGGGACTACGAACCAATGAGCAGTTCTTC,CSAFFPGLRTNEQFF
many,.,TRBV20-1,TRBJ2-5,TGCAGTGCTAGGGGAGGTTTTCGGGTTGACCAGTACTTC,CSARGGFRVDQYF
many,TRBD2,TRBV3-1,TRBJ2-1,TGTGCCAGCAGCCATGGCACTAGCGGGAGGTGGGCCTACAATGAGCAGTTCTTC,CASSHGTSGRWAYNEQFF
few,.,TRBV27,TRBJ2-2,TGTGCCAGCAGTTTGGTCACCGGGGAGCTGTTTTTT,CASSLVTGELFF